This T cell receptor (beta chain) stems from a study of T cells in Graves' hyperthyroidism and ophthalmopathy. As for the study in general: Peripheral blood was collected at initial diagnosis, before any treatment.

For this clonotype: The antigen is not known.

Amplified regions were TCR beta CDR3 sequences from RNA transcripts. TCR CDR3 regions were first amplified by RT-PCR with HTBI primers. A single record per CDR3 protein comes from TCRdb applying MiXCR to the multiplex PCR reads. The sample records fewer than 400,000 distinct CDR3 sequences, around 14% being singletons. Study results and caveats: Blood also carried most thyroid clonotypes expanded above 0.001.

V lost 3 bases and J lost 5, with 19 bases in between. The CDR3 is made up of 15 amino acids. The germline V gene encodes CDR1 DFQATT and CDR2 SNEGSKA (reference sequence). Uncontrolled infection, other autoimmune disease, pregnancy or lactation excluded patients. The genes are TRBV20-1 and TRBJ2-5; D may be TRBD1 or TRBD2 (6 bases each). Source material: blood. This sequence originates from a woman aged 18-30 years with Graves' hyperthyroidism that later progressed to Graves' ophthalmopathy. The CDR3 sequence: CSASGWVGAGETQYF. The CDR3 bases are TGCAGTGCTAGTGGGTGGGTGGGGGCGGGGGAGACCCAGTACTTC.